This is a list of T cell receptor beta chains from one sample in a study of cytomegalovirus exposure and HLA in healthy donors. Repertoires were generated with immunoSEQ multiplex PCR, while TCRdb's copy carries only in-frame clones and drops some. The sample has about 220,000 clones, about 81% seen once. The sequencing input was PBMCs. The receptors derive from a man aged 35 to 55 in good health and CMV-seropositive. The CDR3 runs from the conserved cysteine through the conserved F or W. Fields, in order: D gene, V gene, J gene, clone size, CDR3 length, CDR3 protein, CDR3 DNA. A D gene is named only where the DNA matches it firmly. Rows give clone size only sometimes, using once, few, many, or a class for an expanded clone.

D gene: NA; V gene: TRBV7-9; J gene: TRBJ2-7; clone size: NA; CDR3 length: 13; CDR3 protein: CASSLGSLGEQYF; CDR3 DNA: TGTGCCAGCAGCCTCGGGAGTCTAGGCGAGCAGTACTTC
D gene: NA; V gene: TRBV6-5; J gene: TRBJ2-2; clone size: NA; CDR3 length: 14; CDR3 protein: CASSYEGPVGELFF; CDR3 DNA: TGTGCCAGCAGTTACGAGGGTCCTGTGGGGGAGCTGTTTTTT
D gene: NA; V gene: TRBV2; J gene: TRBJ1-5; clone size: NA; CDR3 length: 14; CDR3 protein: CASSQDYSNQPQHF; CDR3 DNA: TGTGCCAGTTCACAAGATTATAGCAATCAGCCCCAGCATTTT
D gene: NA; V gene: TRBV30; J gene: TRBJ1-1; clone size: NA; CDR3 length: 13; CDR3 protein: CAWTIRRDTEAFF; CDR3 DNA: TGTGCCTGGACTATTCGCCGGGACACTGAAGCTTTCTTT
D gene: NA; V gene: TRBV18; J gene: TRBJ1-2; clone size: few; CDR3 length: 12; CDR3 protein: CASSSGGYGYTF; CDR3 DNA: TGTGCCAGCTCATCGGGAGGGTATGGCTACACCTTC
D gene: NA; V gene: TRBV5-5; J gene: TRBJ2-1; clone size: NA; CDR3 length: 16; CDR3 protein: CASSLFGASSYNEQFF; CDR3 DNA: TGTGCCAGCAGCTTGTTTGGGGCGAGCTCCTACAATGAGCAGTTCTTC
D gene: NA; V gene: TRBV30; J gene: TRBJ2-5; clone size: once; CDR3 length: 10; CDR3 protein: CAYFYGTQYF; CDR3 DNA: TGTGCCTACTTCTACGGGACCCAGTACTTC
D gene: NA; V gene: TRBV7-3; J gene: TRBJ1-1; clone size: NA; CDR3 length: 13; CDR3 protein: CASSLTFRTEAFF; CDR3 DNA: TGTGCCAGCAGCTTAACGTTCCGGACTGAAGCTTTCTTT
D gene: NA; V gene: TRBV12-5; J gene: TRBJ1-1; clone size: NA; CDR3 length: 16; CDR3 protein: CASGINRQDGNTEAFF; CDR3 DNA: TGTGCTAGTGGTATAAACCGACAGGACGGAAACACTGAAGCTTTCTTT
D gene: NA; V gene: TRBV27; J gene: TRBJ1-2; clone size: NA; CDR3 length: 13; CDR3 protein: CASSFRGNYGYTF; CDR3 DNA: TGTGCCAGCAGTTTTAGAGGCAACTATGGCTACACCTTC
D gene: NA; V gene: TRBV4-1; J gene: TRBJ2-1; clone size: few; CDR3 length: 16; CDR3 protein: CASSQEGTLSYNEQFF; CDR3 DNA: TGCGCCAGCAGCCAAGAAGGGACACTCTCCTACAATGAGCAGTTCTTC
D gene: TRBD1; V gene: TRBV28; J gene: TRBJ1-1; clone size: NA; CDR3 length: 15; CDR3 protein: CASSPGDRLNTEAFF; CDR3 DNA: TGTGCCAGCAGTCCGGGGGACAGATTGAACACTGAAGCTTTCTTT
D gene: TRBD2; V gene: TRBV5-1; J gene: TRBJ2-1; clone size: NA; CDR3 length: 16; CDR3 protein: CASSFNAGAPGNEQFF; CDR3 DNA: TGCGCCAGCAGCTTTAATGCGGGAGCGCCGGGGAATGAGCAGTTCTTC
D gene: NA; V gene: TRBV2; J gene: TRBJ1-1; clone size: NA; CDR3 length: 13; CDR3 protein: CASRLGLNTEAFF; CDR3 DNA: TGTGCCAGCAGACTGGGGCTAAACACTGAAGCTTTCTTT
D gene: TRBD2; V gene: TRBV19; J gene: TRBJ2-1; clone size: NA; CDR3 length: 15; CDR3 protein: CASSIELAGYNEQFF; CDR3 DNA: TGTGCCAGTAGTATCGAGCTAGCGGGATACAATGAGCAGTTCTTC
D gene: NA; V gene: TRBV29-1; J gene: TRBJ2-7; clone size: once; CDR3 length: 12; CDR3 protein: CSVQEASYEQYF; CDR3 DNA: TGCAGCGTTCAGGAAGCATCCTACGAGCAGTACTTC
D gene: NA; V gene: TRBV5-8; J gene: TRBJ1-3; clone size: NA; CDR3 length: 14; CDR3 protein: CASSLGENGNTIYF; CDR3 DNA: TGTGCCAGCAGCTTGGGTGAAAACGGGAACACCATATATTTT
D gene: NA; V gene: TRBV30; J gene: TRBJ2-1; clone size: NA; CDR3 length: 12; CDR3 protein: CGTLGEDNEQFF; CDR3 DNA: TGTGGCACCCTAGGGGAAGACAATGAGCAGTTCTTC
D gene: TRBD2; V gene: TRBV7-2; J gene: TRBJ2-3; clone size: NA; CDR3 length: 19; CDR3 protein: CASSLVRGTSGRATDTQYF; CDR3 DNA: TGTGCCAGCAGCTTAGTGAGGGGGACTAGCGGGAGGGCCACAGATACGCAGTATTTT
D gene: TRBD2; V gene: TRBV2; J gene: TRBJ2-5; clone size: NA; CDR3 length: 16; CDR3 protein: CASSRYSGRTGETQYF; CDR3 DNA: TGTGCCAGCAGCCGCTACAGCGGGAGAACGGGAGAGACCCAGTACTTC
D gene: NA; V gene: TRBV7-6; J gene: TRBJ2-2; clone size: NA; CDR3 length: 13; CDR3 protein: CASSFLSHGELFF; CDR3 DNA: TGTGCCAGCAGCTTCCTTAGCCACGGGGAGCTGTTTTTT
D gene: NA; V gene: TRBV9; J gene: TRBJ2-2; clone size: few; CDR3 length: 16; CDR3 protein: CASSSGGLANTGELFF; CDR3 DNA: TGTGCCAGCAGCTCCGGGGGACTCGCGAACACCGGGGAGCTGTTTTTT
D gene: TRBD2; V gene: TRBV2; J gene: TRBJ2-7; clone size: NA; CDR3 length: 15; CDR3 protein: CASSVRLAGLYEQYF; CDR3 DNA: TGTGCCAGCAGTGTCCGACTAGCGGGGCTATACGAGCAGTACTTC
D gene: NA; V gene: TRBV6-5; J gene: TRBJ1-3; clone size: NA; CDR3 length: 15; CDR3 protein: CASSYDRSSGNTIYF; CDR3 DNA: TGTGCCAGCAGTTATGACAGGAGCTCTGGAAACACCATATATTTT
D gene: NA; V gene: TRBV10-2; J gene: TRBJ2-3; clone size: NA; CDR3 length: 12; CDR3 protein: CASSESQVTQYF; CDR3 DNA: TGCGCCAGCAGTGAGTCACAGGTTACGCAGTATTTT
D gene: NA; V gene: TRBV12-5; J gene: TRBJ1-1; clone size: NA; CDR3 length: 14; CDR3 protein: CASGPGMLNTEAFF; CDR3 DNA: TGTGCTAGTGGTCCCGGGATGCTGAACACTGAAGCTTTCTTT
D gene: NA; V gene: TRBV5-1; J gene: TRBJ1-2; clone size: few; CDR3 length: 12; CDR3 protein: CASSLFSYGYTF; CDR3 DNA: TGCGCCAGCAGCTTGTTCAGCTATGGCTACACCTTC
D gene: NA; V gene: TRBV7-9; J gene: TRBJ1-5; clone size: NA; CDR3 length: 15; CDR3 protein: CASSLGTGNGQPQHF; CDR3 DNA: TGTGCCAGCAGCCTCGGCACAGGGAATGGTCAGCCCCAGCATTTT
D gene: TRBD2; V gene: TRBV7-3; J gene: TRBJ2-3; clone size: NA; CDR3 length: 15; CDR3 protein: CASSGSGSSTDTQYF; CDR3 DNA: TGTGCCAGCAGCGGTAGCGGGTCTAGCACAGATACGCAGTATTTT
D gene: NA; V gene: TRBV19; J gene: TRBJ2-7; clone size: NA; CDR3 length: 14; CDR3 protein: CASSIGVFRSEQYF; CDR3 DNA: TGTGCCAGTAGTATCGGGGTTTTTAGATCCGAGCAGTACTTC
D gene: NA; V gene: TRBV19; J gene: TRBJ1-1; clone size: NA; CDR3 length: 15; CDR3 protein: CASSIDGGMNTEAFF; CDR3 DNA: TGTGCCAGTAGTATAGATGGCGGGATGAACACTGAAGCTTTCTTT
D gene: NA; V gene: TRBV9; J gene: TRBJ1-1; clone size: once; CDR3 length: 14; CDR3 protein: CASSVQVLNTEAFF; CDR3 DNA: TGTGCCAGCAGCGTACAGGTATTGAACACTGAAGCTTTCTTT
D gene: TRBD1; V gene: TRBV9; J gene: TRBJ1-1; clone size: few; CDR3 length: 15; CDR3 protein: CASSVSTGEYTEAFF; CDR3 DNA: TGTGCCAGCAGCGTCTCGACAGGGGAGTACACTGAAGCTTTCTTT
D gene: TRBD1; V gene: TRBV7-9; J gene: TRBJ1-2; clone size: NA; CDR3 length: 15; CDR3 protein: CASSLSAGTGSGYTF; CDR3 DNA: TGTGCCAGCAGCTTATCCGCAGGGACAGGGAGCGGCTACACCTTC
D gene: TRBD1; V gene: TRBV5-1; J gene: TRBJ1-2; clone size: NA; CDR3 length: 13; CDR3 protein: CASSSGTGEGYTF; CDR3 DNA: TGCGCCAGCAGCTCCGGGACAGGTGAAGGCTACACCTTC
D gene: NA; V gene: TRBV19; J gene: TRBJ1-3; clone size: NA; CDR3 length: 17; CDR3 protein: CASSMRRVSASGNTIYF; CDR3 DNA: TGTGCCAGTAGTATGAGGCGGGTTTCGGCCTCTGGAAACACCATATATTTT
D gene: NA; V gene: TRBV25-1; J gene: TRBJ1-5; clone size: NA; CDR3 length: 15; CDR3 protein: CASGKGLYSNQPQHF; CDR3 DNA: TGTGCCAGCGGAAAGGGGCTCTATAGCAATCAGCCCCAGCATTTT